These 14 T cell receptor beta chains originate from one sample sequenced in a study of beta chain features in type 1 diabetes. Overall study findings and caveats: The study found moderately but significantly shorter TCRB CDR3s in all four CD4+ subsets of Type 1 diabetes patients.

No antigen is known for these receptors. Since all of the isolated RNA was reverse transcribed, expressed TCRB transcripts were what got sequenced. Measured with immunoSEQ multiplex PCR; TCRdb has only the in-frame clones, and not every one. The repertoire has roughly 180,000 clones, about 7.8% of them found once; the top ten carry about 0.95%. Sequencing was performed on central memory CD4+ T cells from blood. The source of these receptors is a woman aged 40 to 50 with type 1 diabetes.

This clone was seen repeatedly, ten times or more. The chain employs TRBV29-1 and TRBJ2-1; D remains unclear. CDR1 is SQVTM, CDR2 ANQGSEA, per germline. With 4 bases removed from V and 4 bases from J, the gap between germline ends came to 11 bases. The CDR3 loop spans 13 amino acids. The CDR3 DNA reads TGCAGCGTTGCCAATCAGGCGTACAATGAGCAGTTCTTC. This translates into CSVANQAYNEQFF.

The chain has TRBV25-1 and TRBJ2-7, with a possible D match to TRBD1 (7 bases). The CDR3 covers 14 residues. Trimming cost V 6 bases and J 1 base, with 13 bases left between them. Germline lookup yields CDR1 MGHDK and CDR2 SYGVNS. CDR3 DNA sequence: TGTGCCAGCAGCCGACAGGGAGGTTCCTACGAGCAGTACTTC. It yields the protein CASSRQGGSYEQYF.

V gene TRBV5-4 combines with J gene TRBJ2-1; TRBD2 aligns across 11 bases. The germline V gene has CDR1 SGHNT and CDR2 YYREEE (reference sequence). V dropped 0 bases and J dropped 7; count of bases not matched to a gene: 0. This CDR3 region has 14 residues. The CDR3 spells CASSLGLAGNEQFF. In DNA form, the CDR3 reads TGTGCCAGCAGCTTGGGACTAGCGGGGAATGAGCAGTTCTTC.

Only a few counts were recorded for this clone. The V and J genes are TRBV7-6 and TRBJ2-5, with 9 bases aligning to TRBD2. CDR3 size: 15 residues. The germline V gene has CDR1 SGHVS and CDR2 FNYEAQ. The V gene end was trimmed by 6 bases and the J gene end by 4 bases; junction bases not matched to a gene: 9. For the CDR3, the DNA is TGTGCCAGCAGTCGTAGCGGGGGACCAAGAGAGACCCAGTACTTC. Amino acids: CASSRSGGPRETQYF.

This clone appeared many times. The J gene is TRBJ2-1, the V gene TRBV20-1; D perhaps matches TRBD2 (5 bases). There are 10 residues in the CDR3. The V end was cut by 0 bases, the J end by 15 bases, with 9 bases between. The germline CDR1 and CDR2 sequences are DFQATT and SNEGSKA (reference sequence). CDR3 coding DNA: TGCAGTGCTAGAGAGGGAGTGGTGTTCTTC. Encoded protein: CSAREGVVFF.

This clone was detected only a few times. The chain carries TRBV4-3 and TRBJ1-2, with D possibly matching TRBD1 (5 bases). The V and J ends lost 3 bases and 4 bases respectively, with 12 bases between them. The CDR3 has 14 residues. Germline CDR1 LGHNA, CDR2 YSLEER. CDR3 sequence reads: CASSHLQDTYGYTF. For the CDR3, the DNA is TGCGCCAGCAGCCACCTACAGGACACCTATGGCTACACCTTC.

V gene TRBV7-3 combines with J gene TRBJ1-1; 8 bases are shared with TRBD1. The CDR3 loop spans 14 amino acids. Germline values: CDR1 SGHTA, CDR2 FQGTGA. V trimming: 5 bases; J trimming: 4 bases; junction bases outside the gene matches: 6. The CDR3 loop reads CASSPFGQGTEAFF. The CDR3 DNA reads TGTGCCAGCAGCCCGTTCGGACAGGGCACTGAAGCTTTCTTT.

This clone was seen more than once but under ten times. This chain links TRBV29-1 with TRBJ2-7; D possibly corresponds to TRBD1 (5 bases). The germline V and J ends were trimmed by 3 bases and 5 bases, with 8 bases remaining between them. The CDR3 spans 11 residues. CDR1 is SQVTM, CDR2 ANQGSEA, per germline. CDR3 sequence: CSVEGRDEQYF. In nucleotides, the CDR3 is TGCAGCGTTGAGGGCAGGGACGAGCAGTACTTC.

The rearrangement links TRBV30 to TRBJ1-1; 7 bases line up with TRBD1. Losses at the gene ends were 5 bases for V and 1 base for J; bases not matched to a gene: 22. The CDR3 is 19 amino acids. The germline gives CDR1 GTSNPN, CDR2 SVGIG (reference sequence). The DNA for the CDR3 is TGTGCCTGGCCTCCCCGCCTGGACAGGCGGCAGGGCCCGAACACTGAAGCTTTCTTT. It yields the protein CAWPPRLDRRQGPNTEAFF.

This clone was picked up a small number of times. The chain joins TRBV9 to TRBJ1-5; unclear D gene. Germline CDR1 SGDLS, CDR2 YYNGEE. V lost 3 bases, J lost 7 bases, and 17 bases lay in between. The CDR3 is 15 residues long. The CDR3 DNA reads TGTGCCAGCAGCGCTGGTCCGGGAGGACCCCAGCCCCAGCATTTT. Amino acid sequence: CASSAGPGGPQPQHF.

The CDR3 loop reads CASSLIPGTEAFF. The CDR3 DNA sequence: TGTGCCAGCAGCTTGATTCCGGGGACTGAAGCTTTCTTT. The chain employs TRBV5-8 and TRBJ1-1; no clear D. Germline V lookup: CDR1 SGHTS, CDR2 YDEGEE. This CDR3 comprises 13 residues. V was cut by 1 base and J by 5 bases, with 9 bases left in between. Together with reference TRBV5-8 and TRBJ1-1, the CDR3 gives the full variable domain: EAGVTQSPTHLIKTRGQQATLRCSPISGHTSVYWYQQALGLGLQFLLWYDEGEERNRGNFPPRFSGRQFPNYSSELNVNALELEDSALYLCASSLIPGTEAFFGQGTRLTVV.

This clone was picked up a small number of times. The genes are TRBV7-6 and TRBJ2-7; the match to TRBD1 covers 8 bases. CDR1 and CDR2 from the germline V gene are SGHVS and FNYEAQ. CDR3 length: 14 amino acids. The V gene end was trimmed by 4 bases and the J gene end by 5 bases; junction bases not matched to a gene: 7. Written as DNA, the CDR3 is TGTGCCAGCAGCTCCTGGACAGGGCTCGACGAGCAGTACTTC. Translated, it gives CASSSWTGLDEQYF. Combining the CDR3 with reference TRBV7-6 and TRBJ2-7 gives the whole variable domain GAGVSQSPRYKVTKRGQDVALRCDPISGHVSLYWYRQALGQGPEFLTYFNYEAQQDKSGLPNDRFSAERPEGSISTLTIQRTEQRDSAMYRCASSSWTGLDEQYFGPGTRLTVT.

This clone occurred a few times. V gene TRBV7-2 combines with J gene TRBJ1-4, with TRBD1 identical over 9 bases. Looked up from germline, CDR1 is SGHTA and CDR2 is FQGNSA. The CDR3 is 14 amino acids. V lost 6 bases to trimming and J lost 8 bases; unmatched junction nucleotides: 7. CDR3 amino acids: CASSRRTGVEKLFF. The CDR3 bases are TGTGCCAGCAGTAGGAGGACAGGGGTGGAAAAACTGTTTTTT.

This clone has a handful of counts. The chain recombines TRBV5-1 with TRBJ2-5; 9 bases map to TRBD1. The CDR3 contains 14 residues. Unmatched junction bases numbered 4, after V lost 4 bases and J lost 3 bases. From germline, CDR1 is SGHRS and CDR2 YFSETQ. CDR3 in DNA: TGCGCCAGCAGCAGGACAGGGGATGAAGAGACCCAGTACTTC. Amino acid sequence: CASSRTGDEETQYF.